This T cell receptor beta chain was found in a study of PD-L1 blockade in urothelial cancer. Study-level background: The researchers analyzed blood 3 weeks (second dose) and 6 weeks after treatment start. Points from the study as a whole: Patients with durable benefit had greater blood expansion of tumor-associated TCR clones 3 weeks into treatment. Below-median TCR clonality that was measured in pretreatment blood predicted better survival.

The junction had 9 bases not matched to a gene; V was cut back by 4 bases and J by 4 bases. The CDR3 is 15 residues long. Germline lookup yields CDR1 WSHSY and CDR2 SAAADI. Every PCR got spiked synthetic TCR analog templates. The protocol was immunoSEQ multiplex PCR, while the TCRdb copy is restricted to in-frame clones and leaves out a portion. Of 40,000 or so clones listed, roughly four fifths were seen once; the top ten hold roughly a sixth. In the case of this clone: Antigen unknown.

The specimen comprised PBMCs, sampled around atezolizumab (anti-PD-L1) treatment. This TCR was sampled from a man between 60 and 70 years old with urothelial cancer. The gene calls are TRBV10-2 and TRBJ2-5, with 7 bases lining up with TRBD2. CDR3 sequence (DNA): TGCGCCAGCAGTGCCCCGGGGGGACCCCCAGAGACCCAGTACTTC. Protein sequence: CASSAPGGPPETQYF.